One and the same sample provided the 9 T cell receptor beta chains below, sequenced in a study of T cells in Graves' hyperthyroidism and ophthalmopathy. Regions amplified from RNA transcripts were the TCR beta CDR3 regions. Initially, a first-round RT-PCR of the TCR CDR3 employed the HTBI primer set. TCRdb analysed the multiplex PCR reads with MiXCR anew, one entry per CDR3 protein. The sample lists under 300,000 distinct CDR3 sequences; around a quarter were seen once. Sequencing was done on a sample of blood. All receptors come from a man aged 35 to 55 with Graves' hyperthyroidism that later progressed to Graves' ophthalmopathy.

This clonotype was seen repeatedly, ten times or more. The genes are TRBV19 and TRBJ1-5, with 7 positions matching TRBD1. The CDR3 is 15 amino acids. V gave up 1 base and J gave up 4 bases; unmatched junction bases: 4. The germline CDR1 and CDR2 sequences are LNHDA and SQIVND (reference sequence). The CDR3 DNA sequence: TGTGCCAGTAGTATAGTCAGGGGGGGAAATCAGCCCCAGCATTTT. Residues: CASSIVRGGNQPQHF.

This clonotype came up many times. J is TRBJ2-5 and V is TRBV5-6; 8 bases agree with TRBD2. After removal of 3 bases from V and 5 bases from J, the junction contained 3 bases not matched to a gene. Germline V gene lookup returns CDR1 SGHDT and CDR2 YYEEEE. The CDR3 is 13 residues long. The chain's CDR3 is CASSSASGETQYF. Written as DNA, the CDR3 is TGTGCCAGCAGCTCGGCTAGCGGGGAGACCCAGTACTTC.

This clonotype occurred many times. CDR3 region: CASKTPGWGELFF. CDR3 in DNA: TGCGCCAGCAAGACCCCGGGGTGGGGGGAGCTGTTTTTT. The chain joins TRBV10-2 to TRBJ2-2; tentatively, D is TRBD2 (5 bases). This CDR3 region has 13 residues. Trimming removed 7 bases at V and 8 bases at J, with 14 bases between. Looked up from germline, CDR1 is WSHSY and CDR2 is SAAADI.

There are many counts of this clonotype. The chain joins TRBV2 to TRBJ2-7; D may match TRBD1 or TRBD2 (6 bases each). Germline V gene sequence: CDR1 SNHLY, CDR2 FYNNEI. The CDR3 consists of 13 residues. Trimming left V 4 bases short and J 2 bases short, with 9 bases between. The CDR3 DNA is TGTGCCAGCAGTGGGGGGGCGGCCTACGAGCAGTACTTC. Translating it yields CASSGGAAYEQYF. The full variable domain, in which reference TRBV2 and TRBJ2-7 provide the parts outside the CDR3, is EPEVTQTPSHQVTQMGQEVILRCVPISNHLYFYWYRQILGQKVEFLVSFYNNEISEKSEIFDDQFSVERPDGSNFTLKIRSTKLEDSAMYFCASSGGAAYEQYFGPGTRLTVT.

This clonotype has at least ten counts. The chain links TRBV27 to TRBJ1-1; no definite D call. The CDR3 is 12 amino acids. Germline lookup yields CDR1 MNHEY and CDR2 SMNVEV (reference sequence). V shed 3 bases and J shed 3 bases, with 5 bases lying between them. In DNA, the CDR3 is TGTGCCAGCAGTTTTGAGGACACTGAAGCTTTCTTT. Translation: CASSFEDTEAFF.

This clonotype was seen repeatedly, ten times or more. V and J are TRBV28 and TRBJ1-3; tentatively, D is TRBD1 (5 bases). V lost 2 bases, J lost 3 bases, and 17 bases lay in between. The CDR3 is made up of 17 amino acids. Germline CDR1 and CDR2: MDHEN and SYDVKM. DNA for the CDR3: TGTGCCAGCAGTTTAGGAAGGGGATGTTTCGGTGGAAACACCATATATTTT. Translated, it gives CASSLGRGCFGGNTIYF. The whole variable domain, filled in from reference TRBV28 and TRBJ1-3, reads DVKVTQSSRYLVKRTGEKVFLECVQDMDHENMFWYRQDPGLGLRLIYFSYDVKMKEKGDIPEGYSVSREKKERFSLILESASTNQTSMYLCASSLGRGCFGGNTIYFGEGSWLTVV.

In this sample, this clonotype turned up many times. The CDR3, as DNA: TGTGCCAGCAGCAGATCGAGCGGGATTGAGCAGTACTTC. This sequence encodes CASSRSSGIEQYF. This chain joins TRBV28 and TRBJ2-7, with 7 positions matching TRBD2. The CDR3 consists of 13 residues. V lost 6 bases, J lost 7 bases, and 9 bases stayed unmatched. Germline V gene data show CDR1 as MDHEN and CDR2 as SYDVKM.

This clonotype was counted many times. The CDR3 nucleotides read TGCAGTGCTAGAGACTCCGGGACAGGGGGCGGCGAGCAGTACTTC. Its translation: CSARDSGTGGGEQYF. This sequence joins TRBV20-1 and TRBJ2-7; 12 bases line up with TRBD1. With 0 bases clipped from V and 6 bases from J, the junction kept 6 bases outside the gene matches. CDR3 length: 15 amino acids. Germline V gives CDR1 DFQATT, CDR2 SNEGSKA (reference sequence).

This clonotype was seen repeatedly, ten times or more. CDR3 in DNA: TGCGCCAGCAGCTTGGAGGGGGGCGAGCAGTACTTC. It yields the protein CASSLEGGEQYF. The rearrangement links TRBV5-1 to TRBJ2-7, with D tentatively TRBD1 or TRBD2 (6 bases each). Deletions cut 0 bases from V and 6 bases from J, with 7 bases between. The V gene's germline CDR1 is SGHRS and CDR2 YFSETQ. CDR3 length equals 12 residues. The full variable domain, with the rest looked up from reference TRBV5-1 and TRBJ2-7, is KAGVTQTPRYLIKTRGQQVTLSCSPISGHRSVSWYQQTPGQGLQFLFEYFSETQRNKGNFPGRFSGRQFSNSRSEMNVSTLELGDSALYLCASSLEGGEQYFGPGTRLTVT.